The present TCR beta chain was sequenced within a study of shared clonotypes between healthy human individuals (dated by TCRdb to the early 2020s). Some background on the complete study: A couple of women and three men aged 18 to 49 years were included in the cohort. Between about 0.94 and 8.9 billion PBMCs per donor were obtained by leukapheresis. To estimate repertoire size and how much clonotypes are shared between individuals, the study performed deep sequencing of blood TCR repertoires from roughly five healthy adults. For each donor, three plates each were used for CD4 naive and CD4 memory, two plates were used for CD8 naive, and one plate was used for CD8 memory. To increase sequencing depth and limit assay-specific biases, TCR repertoire library preparation and sequencing were carried out by different laboratories using diverse techniques. On the study overall, not on this receptor specifically: Sharing across a few donors was observed for roughly 5% of naive CD4, 3% to 4% of naive CD8, 2% to 2.5% of memory CD4, and roughly 0.4% of memory CD8 clonotypes. The genetic and exposure-history diversity represented was limited by the small number of donors. Sampling was restricted to blood, and TCR repertoires in tissues likely differ from the TCR repertoires found in blood. Compared with non-shared clonotypes, clonotypes shared by all four sorted-subset donors had higher generation probabilities. Estimated clonotype richness was generally larger for naive than for memory subsets. Rarefaction of sorted-subset datasets indicated incomplete sequencing despite the large sequencing depth. Pairwise subsampling led to the expectation that sequencing depth would affect the degree of clonotype sharing among donors.

The germline V gene (reference sequence) supplies CDR1 SGHNT and CDR2 YYREEE. There are 15 amino acids in the CDR3, from cysteine to phenylalanine inclusive. Just the 45-base CDR3 DNA is kept, in frame starting at base 1. The junction shows trimming of 2 bases on V and 2 bases on J, and the gene matches do not reach 2 bases of it. Healthy HIV-negative adults with no recently reported acute infections or vaccinations were included as donors. Every donor was a Caucasian adult residing in Nashville, Tennessee, USA. Magnetic negative selection was used to enrich CD4+ T cells, after which naive cells were positively selected on CD45RA and the negative fraction became the memory subset. Blood was obtained by leukapheresis, after which PBMCs were separated by Ficoll-Histopaque density gradient centrifugation and cryopreserved in liquid nitrogen vapor phase. Analytical flow cytometry was used to check the purity and quantity of each magnetically sorted T cell population. Each sorted fraction had its genomic DNA isolated and then quantified by UV absorbance on a Nanodrop 2000c.

Using the deep immunoSEQ assay, TCR CDR3 regions were amplified from genomic DNA by multiplex PCR. Extracted genomic DNA from each cell subset was distributed evenly across all wells of several immunoSEQ 96-well plates, and each plate was treated as a replicate. For sorted subsets, around 0.2 ug genomic DNA, equal to some 28,000 T cell genomes, was loaded into each replicate PCR. Purified libraries were measured with a Qubit 3.0 fluorometer, size-checked on a Bioanalyzer 2100, and measured again with the KAPA Library Quantification kit. A separate single-read 150-cycle Illumina NextSeq 550 flow cell was used to sequence each immunoSEQ 96-well plate. From the authors' description of their analysis: The immunoSEQ output contained only junctional sequences without quality scores, so filtering could not match that applied to full-length reads. To assign V/J genes and CDR3, sequences were annotated against IMGT germline references using PyIR, a Python wrapper for IgBLAST v1.9. Reads with weak V/J assignments (E-value above 1e-6), missing CDR3, stop codons, out-of-frame junctions, or ambiguous translated residues were removed. A V3J clonotype was defined by an identical inferred V gene, J gene, and CDR3 amino acid sequence. Percentage overlap between repertoires was computed as shared unique clonotypes divided by the size of the smaller repertoire. Three approaches were used to assess repertoire richness: RTK rarefaction, the Chao1 estimator, and Recon v2.1 estimates of unobserved clonotypes. Generation probabilities were computed with OLGA for all TCRbeta clonotypes obtained by the gDNA method from four donors. TCRdb obtained this table from immuneACCESS and retained in-frame rearrangements with V and J assigned. These tables miss some clones; where compared with another copy, unresolved V genes account for less than half of the shortfall, and the remainder is unexplained. V and J calls and clone size come straight from that table; D and trimming were deduced from the DNA. For this sample there are about 2.3 million clones; approximately 95% appear just once. Around 0.4% of the sample is held by the ten biggest clonotypes.

Concerning this clone itself: There is no known antigen for this receptor. No base-level quality is on record; no much larger clone is a single base apart.

The TCR was taken from a man younger than 35 in good health. Some clones in this sample may be carry-over from other donors' samples. The rearrangement combines TRBV5-4 with TRBJ2-3; 10 junctional bases match TRBD2. Sequencing was done on a sample of naive CD4+ T cells from PBMCs. The cell subset or site label, read with the paper, signifies: CD45RA+ positively selected. The encoded CDR3 is CASSFTSGDTDTQYF. The nucleotide sequence is TGTGCCAGCAGCTTTACTAGCGGGGACACAGATACGCAGTATTTT.